The 10 T cell receptor beta chains given below trace back to one sample, sequenced in a study of regulatory T cells in long-lasting Graves disease. Libraries of TCR beta came from iRepertoire HTBI primers plus Arm-PCR of CDR3 regions. In TCRdb, the multiplex PCR reads were re-called with MiXCR into one record per CDR3 protein. Among hundreds of thousands of distinct CDR3 sequences listed, 9.5% to 15% were seen once. The time point was: newly diagnosed GD, antithyroid drugs for less than 3 months. Researchers made the TCR library from RNA that was extracted from PBMCs. These same records also appear under a second study, on T cells in Graves' hyperthyroidism and ophthalmopathy.

The sample consisted of peripheral blood mononuclear cells (PBMCs), taken at new diagnosis, from a patient treated with antithyroid drugs. These receptors were collected from a woman under 40 with Graves disease.

The sample holds many counts of this clonotype. The chain carries TRBV2 and TRBJ2-5; a possible D gene is TRBD2 (5 bases). The CDR3 extends over 14 amino acids. Germline CDR1 and CDR2: SNHLY and FYNNEI. Trimming cost V 3 bases and J 4 bases, with 12 bases left between them. CDR3 amino acids: CASSDSTRGETQYF. The CDR3 region has the DNA TGTGCCAGCAGTGATAGCACTAGAGGAGAGACCCAGTACTTC.

This clonotype was recorded at least ten times. The chain employs TRBV5-5 and TRBJ1-6; 9 bases match TRBD1. Germline V gene sequence: CDR1 SGHKS, CDR2 YYEKEE (reference sequence). The CDR3 length is 18 residues. V shed 0 bases, J shed 8 bases, and the junction held 12 bases outside the gene matches. CDR3 DNA: TGTGCCAGCAGCTTGGAAGGTTTTCTGGACAGGGGTTATTCACCCCTCCACTTT. Translation: CASSLEGFLDRGYSPLHF.

This clonotype was seen many times. The chain links TRBV3-1 to TRBJ2-1; D unresolved. V shed 1 base and J shed 13 bases, with 8 bases lying between them. The CDR3 covers 11 residues. Germline CDR1 reads LGHDT; CDR2 reads YNNKEL (reference sequence). The CDR3 region has the DNA TGTGCCAGCAGCCAAGTAGGTTCTCAGTTCTTC. It specifies CASSQVGSQFF.

This clonotype was detected only a few times. The gene calls are TRBV27 and TRBJ2-1, with 12 bases fitting TRBD2. The CDR3 is 15 residues long. The V gene's germline CDR1 is MNHEY and CDR2 SMNVEV (reference sequence). The V gene end was trimmed by 5 bases and the J gene end by 6 bases; junction bases not matched to a gene: 5. The CDR3 DNA sequence: TGTGCCAGCAGTAAGACTAGCGGGAGTCTCAATGAGCAGTTCTTC. Its protein is CASSKTSGSLNEQFF.

This clonotype came up many times. CDR3: CASRVQMNTEAFF. CDR3 sequence (DNA): TGTGCCAGCAGGGTCCAGATGAACACTGAAGCTTTCTTT. This chain connects TRBV28 to TRBJ1-1, with D unresolved. The CDR3 covers 13 residues. Looked up from germline, CDR1 is MDHEN and CDR2 is SYDVKM. The V gene lost 6 bases and the J gene lost 0 bases, with 8 bases spanning the gap.

In this sample, this clonotype turned up many times. The rearrangement links TRBV28 to TRBJ2-3; D gene ambiguous. CDR1 and CDR2 from the germline V gene are MDHEN and SYDVKM. Trimming cost V 1 base and J 0 bases, with 8 bases left between them. CDR3 length equals 15 residues. The CDR3 nucleotides are TGTGCCAGCAGTTTATTCTTGGACAGCACAGATACGCAGTATTTT. Translated, it gives CASSLFLDSTDTQYF.

This clonotype has a count of ten or more. The rearrangement joins TRBV2 to TRBJ1-1; 10 positions agree with TRBD1. The V gene's germline CDR1 is SNHLY and CDR2 FYNNEI. The CDR3 loop spans 15 amino acids. Unmatched junction bases numbered 5, after V lost 4 bases and J lost 3 bases. The CDR3 is CASSGTGGSDTEAFF. For the CDR3, the DNA is TGTGCCAGCAGTGGGACAGGGGGTTCCGACACTGAAGCTTTCTTT.

This clonotype was detected ten times or more. The gene calls are TRBV20-1 and TRBJ2-5, with 9 bases lining up with TRBD1. Germline CDR1 DFQATT, CDR2 SNEGSKA (reference sequence). V lost 3 bases and J lost 3; bases outside the gene matches: 2. The CDR3 has 13 residues. The CDR3 protein is CSARGDREETQYF. In DNA, the CDR3 is TGCAGTGCTAGGGGGGACAGGGAAGAGACCCAGTACTTC.

This clonotype was detected ten times or more. V is TRBV3-1 and J is TRBJ2-1, with 11 bases matching TRBD2. Germline CDR1 is LGHDT and CDR2 is YNNKEL (reference sequence). This CDR3 is 16 amino acids long. V shed 5 bases, J shed 5 bases, and the junction held 8 bases outside the gene matches. The CDR3 nucleotides read TGTGCCAGCAGCGAAAGCGGGACTAGCGGAAACAATGAGCAGTTCTTC. It encodes CASSESGTSGNNEQFF.

For this clonotype: Germline and junction disagree at one end, which may indicate a read error. The V and J genes are TRBV6-2 or TRBV6-3 and TRBJ2-2; TRBD2 matches 12 bases. Per germline, CDR1 MNHEY and CDR2 SVGEGT. The CDR3 length is 17 residues. In DNA, the CDR3 is TGTGCCAGCAGTCACTCGCCTAGCGGGAGGGCCACCGGGGAGCTGTTTTTT. Protein sequence: CASSHSPSGRATGELFF.